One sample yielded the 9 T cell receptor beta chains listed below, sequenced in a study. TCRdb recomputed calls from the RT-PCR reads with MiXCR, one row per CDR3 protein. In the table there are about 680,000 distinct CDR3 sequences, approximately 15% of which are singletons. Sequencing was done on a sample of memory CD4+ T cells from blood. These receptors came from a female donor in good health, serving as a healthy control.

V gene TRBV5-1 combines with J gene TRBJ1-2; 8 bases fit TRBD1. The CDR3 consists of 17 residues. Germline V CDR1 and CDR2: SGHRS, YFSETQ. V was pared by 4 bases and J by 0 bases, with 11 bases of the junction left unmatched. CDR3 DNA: TGCGCCAGCAGCCCAGGACAGGGTTTAGGAGCTAACTATGGCTACACCTTC. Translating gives CASSPGQGLGANYGYTF. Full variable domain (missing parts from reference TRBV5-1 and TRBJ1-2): KAGVTQTPRYLIKTRGQQVTLSCSPISGHRSVSWYQQTPGQGLQFLFEYFSETQRNKGNFPGRFSGRQFSNSRSEMNVSTLELGDSALYLCASSPGQGLGANYGYTFGSGTRLTVV.

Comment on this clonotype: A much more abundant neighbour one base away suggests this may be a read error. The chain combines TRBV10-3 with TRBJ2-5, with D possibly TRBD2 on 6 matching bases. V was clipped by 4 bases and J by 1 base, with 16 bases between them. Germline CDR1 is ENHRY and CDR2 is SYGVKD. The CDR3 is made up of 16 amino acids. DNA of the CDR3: TGTGCCATCAGTGTCCCAGGGCGGGACGTCCAAGAGACCCAGTACTTC. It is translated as CAISVPGRDVQETQYF.

The CDR3 sequence: CASSLVRDLNTEAFF. CDR3 DNA: TGCGCCAGCAGCTTGGTTCGGGATTTGAACACTGAAGCTTTCTTT. The V gene is TRBV5-1, the J gene TRBJ1-1; D unclear. The length of the CDR3 is 15 residues. In germline, CDR1 is SGHRS, CDR2 YFSETQ. Trimming removed 0 bases from V and 0 bases from J, with 9 bases in between.

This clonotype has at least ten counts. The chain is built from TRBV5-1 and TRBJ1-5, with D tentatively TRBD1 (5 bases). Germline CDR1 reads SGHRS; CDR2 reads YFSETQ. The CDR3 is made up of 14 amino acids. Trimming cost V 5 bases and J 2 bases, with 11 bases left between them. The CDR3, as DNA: TGCGCCAGCAGTTACCTGGGGGGCAATCAGCCCCAGCATTTT. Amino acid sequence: CASSYLGGNQPQHF.

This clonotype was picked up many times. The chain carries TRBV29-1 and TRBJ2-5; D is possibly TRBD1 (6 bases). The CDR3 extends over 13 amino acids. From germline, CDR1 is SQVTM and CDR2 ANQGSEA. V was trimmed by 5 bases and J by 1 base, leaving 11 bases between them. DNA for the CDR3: TGCAGCGTTCTCCGGGACATCCAAGAGACCCAGTACTTC. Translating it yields CSVLRDIQETQYF.

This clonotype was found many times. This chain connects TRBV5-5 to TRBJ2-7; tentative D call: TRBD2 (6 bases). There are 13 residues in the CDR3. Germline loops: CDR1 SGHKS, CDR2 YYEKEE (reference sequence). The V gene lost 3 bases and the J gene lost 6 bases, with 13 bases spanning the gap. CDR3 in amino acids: CASSSGTSREQYF. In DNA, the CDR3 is TGTGCCAGCAGCTCCGGGACTTCGCGCGAGCAGTACTTC.

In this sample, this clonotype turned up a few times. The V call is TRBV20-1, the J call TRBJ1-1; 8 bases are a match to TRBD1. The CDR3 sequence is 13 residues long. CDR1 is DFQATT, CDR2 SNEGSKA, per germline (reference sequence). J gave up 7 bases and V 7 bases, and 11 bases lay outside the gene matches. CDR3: CSVKRGGQGEAFF. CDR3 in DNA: TGCAGTGTTAAGAGGGGTGGACAGGGTGAAGCTTTCTTT.

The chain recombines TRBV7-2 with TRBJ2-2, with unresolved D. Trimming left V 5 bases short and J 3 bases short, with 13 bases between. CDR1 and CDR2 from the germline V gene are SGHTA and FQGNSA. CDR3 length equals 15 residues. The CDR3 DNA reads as TGTGCCAGCAGCATCCGGGCCCCGGACACCGGGGAGCTGTTTTTT. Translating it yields CASSIRAPDTGELFF.

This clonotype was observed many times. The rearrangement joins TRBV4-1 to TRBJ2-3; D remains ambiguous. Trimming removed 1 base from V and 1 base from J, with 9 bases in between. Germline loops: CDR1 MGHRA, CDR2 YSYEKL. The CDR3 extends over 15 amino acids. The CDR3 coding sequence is TGCGCCAGCAGCCAAGTGCCAGTTGGCACAGATACGCAGTATTTT. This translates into CASSQVPVGTDTQYF.